Below are 25 T cell receptor beta chains sequenced from a single sample in a study of T cell responses to AZD1222 COVID-19 vaccine. Profiling relied on immunoSEQ multiplex PCR, and the TCRdb table lists in-frame clones only, not all of them. The table has about 98,000 clones, approximately 88% seen once. This specimen was peripheral blood, taken on day 0 of AZD1222 vaccination. These receptors originate from an adult in good health.

The rearrangement links TRBV4-3 to TRBJ1-5, with D hard to call. This CDR3 contains 16 residues. CDR1 and CDR2 (germline): LGHNA, YSLEER. Trimming removed 1 base from V and 2 bases from J, with 12 bases in between. CDR3 bases: TGCGCCAGCAGCCAAGTATGGGGAGCTGGCAATCAGCCCCAGCATTTT. Protein product: CASSQVWGAGNQPQHF.

In its sample, this clone was seen a few times. The rearrangement links TRBV9 to TRBJ1-1; tentative D call: TRBD1 (6 bases). Germline CDR1 and CDR2: SGDLS and YYNGEE. The V end was cut by 3 bases, the J end by 4 bases, with 19 bases between. The length of the CDR3 is 16 residues. CDR3 loop: CASSANREGVGTEAFF. The DNA for the CDR3 is TGTGCCAGCAGCGCGAACAGGGAAGGGGTCGGCACTGAAGCTTTCTTT.

This clone was counted once. The CDR3 nucleotides read TGTGCCAGCAGCTTGGCACTAGCGGGGGGAACAGATACGCAGTATTTT. The encoded protein is CASSLALAGGTDTQYF. The V call is TRBV7-9, the J call TRBJ2-3; TRBD2 agrees at 12 bases. Germline trimming cut 3 bases from V and 3 bases from J; bases unmatched to any gene: 4. The CDR3 is 16 residues long. Germline values: CDR1 SEHNR, CDR2 FQNEAQ (reference sequence).

The chain recombines TRBV4-3 with TRBJ2-1; D may be TRBD2 (5 bases). The V gene lost 1 base and the J gene lost 12 bases, with 10 bases spanning the gap. The CDR3 is 12 residues long. Germline CDR1 is LGHNA and CDR2 is YSLEER. The CDR3 sequence: CASSQVRGLQFF. CDR3 nucleotides: TGCGCCAGCAGCCAAGTAAGAGGGTTGCAGTTCTTC.

This clone was recorded many times. The chain has TRBV6-5 and TRBJ1-6; no clear D. The ends were cut back, 8 bases at V and 9 bases at J, with 17 bases in the middle. CDR1 is MNHEY and CDR2 is SVGAGI in the germline V gene. The CDR3 has 14 amino acids. In DNA, the CDR3 is TGTGCCAGCCAAACCGGGGAAAGGAGTTCACCCCTCCACTTT. Translation gives CASQTGERSSPLHF.

This chain links TRBV29-1 with TRBJ2-3; 7 bases match TRBD1. The CDR3 contains 16 residues. V was clipped by 6 bases and J by 2 bases; unmatched bases: 14. In germline, CDR1 is SQVTM, CDR2 ANQGSEA. The CDR3 sequence: CSVSTRDRAPTDTQYF. DNA of the CDR3: TGCAGCGTCTCAACCCGCGACAGGGCCCCCACAGATACGCAGTATTTT.

CDR3 nucleotide sequence: TGTGCCTGGCAAACTAGACCGGGACCCAATCAGCCCCAGCATTTT. This codes for CAWQTRPGPNQPQHF. This chain joins TRBV30 and TRBJ1-5; a possible D gene is TRBD1 (5 bases). V lost 5 bases, J lost 3 bases, and 17 bases lay in between. Germline V CDR1 and CDR2: GTSNPN, SVGIG (reference sequence). The CDR3 length is 15 residues.

CDR3 loop: CATGPDRSNTGELFF. CDR3 nucleotides: TGTGCCACAGGGCCGGACAGGAGTAACACCGGGGAGCTGTTTTTT. The rearrangement links TRBV24-1 to TRBJ2-2, with 7 bases matching TRBD1. The CDR3 contains 15 residues. With 10 bases clipped from V and 2 bases from J, the junction kept 9 bases outside the gene matches. Germline CDR1 KGHDR, CDR2 SFDVKD.

The rearrangement uses TRBV3-1 (or the pseudogene TRBV3-2) and TRBJ1-2; weak D call: TRBD1 (5 bases). Germline lookup yields CDR1 LGHDT and CDR2 YNNKEL (reference sequence). V was cut by 1 base and J by 4 bases, with 13 bases left in between. The CDR3 totals 15 residues. CDR3 region: CASSQGSRGPYGYTF. CDR3 bases: TGTGCCAGCAGCCAAGGTAGTAGGGGCCCCTATGGCTACACCTTC.

V and J are TRBV6-5 and TRBJ1-5; 10 nucleotides align to TRBD1. V shed 10 bases, J shed 4 bases, and the junction held 10 bases outside the gene matches. The CDR3 loop spans 15 amino acids. The germline gives CDR1 MNHEY, CDR2 SVGAGI. Written as DNA, the CDR3 is TGTGCCACCAAGGGATGGGACAGGGGAAATCAGCCCCAGCATTTT. Translation gives CATKGWDRGNQPQHF.

V usage is TRBV10-3 and J usage is TRBJ2-3; 14 bases line up with TRBD2. V lost 10 bases, J lost 4 bases, and 1 base stayed unmatched. Germline CDR1 is ENHRY and CDR2 is SYGVKD. This CDR3 is 13 amino acids long. The DNA of the CDR3 is TGTGCCACGGGACTAGCGGGAGCAGATACGCAGTATTTT. It specifies CATGLAGADTQYF.

The V and J genes are TRBV27 and TRBJ1-5, with D tentatively TRBD1 (6 bases). Trimming pared 5 bases from V and 3 bases from J, leaving 20 bases between. The CDR3 has 17 amino acids. Germline CDR1 and CDR2: MNHEY and SMNVEV (reference sequence). The CDR3 protein is CASSPTPSDSSNQPQHF. In DNA, the CDR3 is TGTGCCAGCAGTCCGACTCCCTCGGACAGCTCCAATCAGCCCCAGCATTTT.

This clone appeared a few times. V is TRBV18 and J is TRBJ1-2; D unresolved. Trimming shortened V by 3 bases and J by 4 bases, and 9 bases separated the two germline ends. The germline CDR1 and CDR2 sequences are KGHSH and LQKENI. The CDR3 length is 13 residues. CDR3 region: CASSPDESYGYTF. CDR3 bases: TGTGCCAGCTCACCTGACGAATCCTATGGCTACACCTTC. The full variable domain, completed using reference TRBV18 and TRBJ1-2, is NAGVMQNPRHLVRRRGQEARLRCSPMKGHSHVYWYRQLPEEGLKFMVYLQKENIIDESGMPKERFSAEFPKEGPSILRIQQVVRGDSAAYFCASSPDESYGYTFGSGTRLTVV.

J is TRBJ2-4 and V is TRBV10-1; 7 positions agree with TRBD2. V shed 6 bases and J 6 bases; nucleotides not matched to a gene: 8. Germline V gene data show CDR1 as WNHNN and CDR2 as SYGVQD (reference sequence). This CDR3 has 14 amino acids. CDR3 amino acids: CASSPAGGRNIQYF. The CDR3 region has the DNA TGCGCCAGCAGCCCCGCCGGGGGGAGAAACATTCAGTACTTC.

This chain connects TRBV25-1 to TRBJ1-1; no clear D gene. CDR1 is MGHDK, CDR2 SYGVNS, per germline. CDR3 length: 14 amino acids. Trimming stripped 5 bases from V and 1 base from J, with 11 bases between. CDR3 sequence (DNA): TGTGCCAGCAGTAACTCACACTGGAACACTGAAGCTTTCTTT. Its translation is CASSNSHWNTEAFF.

In its sample, this clone was seen once. The J gene is TRBJ2-1, the V gene TRBV7-9; 10 bases match TRBD2. This CDR3 spans 15 amino acids. V trimming: 5 bases; J trimming: 10 bases; junction bases outside the gene matches: 11. The germline CDR1 and CDR2 sequences are SEHNR and FQNEAQ (reference sequence). This CDR3 reads CASSTSGGAGREQFF. The CDR3 region has the DNA TGTGCCAGCAGCACAAGCGGGGGGGCTGGCCGGGAGCAGTTCTTC.

This clone was counted a single time. This rearrangement joins TRBV11-3 to TRBJ1-1; 7 nucleotides align to TRBD1. The length of the CDR3 is 16 residues. V dropped 6 bases and J dropped 0; count of bases not matched to a gene: 10. From germline, CDR1 is SGHNT and CDR2 YENEEA. The CDR3 bases are TGTGCCAGCAGGGACCGGAACAGGGGCGTGAACACTGAAGCTTTCTTT. The encoded protein is CASRDRNRGVNTEAFF.

This chain links TRBV30 with TRBJ1-2; perhaps TRBD1 as D (5 bases). Trimming pared 3 bases from V and 4 bases from J, leaving 12 bases between. Germline CDR1 and CDR2: GTSNPN and SVGIG (reference sequence). The length of the CDR3 is 13 residues. The CDR3 region has the DNA TGTGCCTGGAGAGGGACGGACCGCTATGGCTACACCTTC. Translation: CAWRGTDRYGYTF.

This clone appeared a few times. V usage is TRBV5-4 and J usage is TRBJ1-2, with 12 bases matching TRBD1. The CDR3 has 16 amino acids. Germline lookup yields CDR1 SGHNT and CDR2 YYREEE (reference sequence). Trimming took 4 bases from V and 3 from J; bases not matched to a gene: 7. The CDR3 here is CASSPPGQGAHYGYTF. DNA of the CDR3: TGTGCCAGCAGCCCCCCGGGACAGGGGGCTCACTATGGCTACACCTTC.

The genes are TRBV30 and TRBJ2-3; 9 nucleotides align to TRBD1. This CDR3 region has 14 residues. Unmatched junction bases numbered 5, after V lost 6 bases and J lost 1 base. Germline CDR1 is GTSNPN and CDR2 is SVGIG (reference sequence). CDR3 loop: CACRRTGGTDTQYF. The CDR3 nucleotides read TGTGCCTGCCGGCGGACAGGGGGCACAGATACGCAGTATTTT.

The V gene is TRBV29-1, the J gene TRBJ1-1; 8 nucleotides line up with TRBD1. The CDR3 loop spans 12 amino acids. Germline CDR1 and CDR2: SQVTM and ANQGSEA. V lost 6 bases and J lost 4; bases outside the gene matches: 4. The CDR3 region is CSVGQGTTEAFF. As DNA, the CDR3 is TGCAGCGTAGGACAGGGCACCACTGAAGCTTTCTTT.

The V gene is TRBV24-1, the J gene TRBJ1-2, with D possibly TRBD1 on 6 matching bases. The V end was cut by 4 bases, the J end by 7 bases, with 15 bases between. The CDR3 consists of 14 residues. Germline CDR1 and CDR2: KGHDR and SFDVKD. The CDR3 coding sequence is TGTGCCACCAGTGACACAGGGTCAGGGGTTGGCTACACCTTC. Protein: CATSDTGSGVGYTF.

The chain employs TRBV6-5 and TRBJ1-2; 8 nucleotides match TRBD1. V was clipped by 5 bases and J by 7 bases; unmatched bases: 12. The germline V gene has CDR1 MNHEY and CDR2 SVGAGI. The CDR3 has 15 amino acids. DNA for the CDR3: TGTGCCAGCAGTAGGACGACAGGGGCCGGTGCTGGCTACACCTTC. Translating gives CASSRTTGAGAGYTF.

The chain carries TRBV10-2 and TRBJ2-3; D possibly corresponds to TRBD2 (6 bases). Per germline, CDR1 WSHSY and CDR2 SAAADI. V lost 3 bases to trimming and J lost 6 bases, with 19 bases between them. The CDR3 loop spans 16 amino acids. The CDR3 loop reads CASSEVQRAHGDTQYF. The CDR3 coding sequence is TGCGCCAGCAGTGAAGTTCAGCGGGCCCACGGGGATACGCAGTATTTT.

The chain is built from TRBV12-5 and TRBJ1-1; D unresolved. The length of the CDR3 is 13 residues. The V end lost 1 base, the J end lost 11 bases, and 14 bases lay between the germline ends. Germline CDR1 and CDR2: LGHNT and FRNRAP. The chain's CDR3 is CASGLEAAVEAFF. Written as DNA, the CDR3 is TGTGCTAGTGGTTTGGAAGCAGCCGTGGAGGCTTTCTTT.